This T cell receptor (beta chain) emerged from a study of T cell repertoires in cytomegalovirus infection. Each CDR3 protein gets one entry after TCRdb re-called the reads with MiXCR. The table includes hundreds of thousands of distinct CDR3 sequences, about a third detected once. Germline CDR1 LNHNV, CDR2 YYDKDF (reference sequence). Trimming cost V 3 bases and J 5 bases, with 13 bases left between them. The CDR3 contains 14 residues. The clonotype originates from a human donor in good health (CMV status not recorded). Some clones in this sample may be carry-over from other donors' samples. The sample taken for sequencing was PBMCs. This chain connects TRBV15 to TRBJ2-5; the D is unclear. This CDR3 reads CATSSIVSRETQYF. The CDR3 DNA reads as TGTGCCACCAGCAGTATCGTGAGCCGGGAGACCCAGTACTTC.